Listed below are T cell receptor beta chains from one sample, sequenced in a study of CD8 T cells in ankylosing spondylitis. TCRdb passed the 5' RACE reads through MiXCR, listing each CDR3 protein once. There are roughly 300,000 distinct CDR3 sequences in the sample; roughly 8% occur only once, and approximately 15% lies in the top ten. Specimen: blood, either unsorted or a sorted T cell fraction (not recorded which). These receptors all come from a male donor with ankylosing spondylitis. Both conserved end residues are part of each CDR3. D genes are given only for firm matches. Size is stated for part of the rows, as once, few or many counts, or as a class when the clone is expanded.

>TRBJ2-1|TRBD1|NA|TRBV7-6|16
CASSLGRDRAYNEQFF
TGTGCCAGCAGCTTAGGGCGGGACAGGGCTTACAATGAGCAGTTCTTC
>TRBJ1-1|TRBD1|NA|TRBV5-1|15
CASRSAPGGQTEAFF
TGCGCCAGCAGGTCCGCCCCAGGGGGCCAAACTGAAGCTTTCTTT
>TRBJ1-1|NA|many|TRBV20-1|11
CSARFNTEAFF
TGCAGTGCTAGGTTCAACACTGAAGCTTTCTTT
>TRBJ2-3|NA|many|TRBV6-5|11
CASSYVDTQYF
TGTGCCAGCAGTTATGTAGATACGCAGTATTTT
>TRBJ1-5|NA|few|TRBV12-3/TRBV12-4|16
CASRRGYDLGNQPQHF
TGTGCCAGCAGGAGGGGGTATGACCTGGGGAATCAGCCCCAGCATTTT
>TRBJ2-3|NA|few|TRBV2|14
CASGRTTYTDTQYF
TGTGCCAGCGGGAGGACTACTTACACAGATACGCAGTATTTT
>TRBJ1-6|NA|few|TRBV5-1|14
CASSFGGENSPLHF
TGCGCCAGCAGCTTCGGGGGCGAGAATTCACCCCTCCACTTT
>TRBJ2-3|NA|NA|TRBV24-1|13
CASARAHEDTQYF
TGTGCCTCCGCGAGGGCGCACGAAGATACGCAGTATTTT
>TRBJ2-4|TRBD2|NA|TRBV5-1|16
CASSLLSGRAKNIQYF
TGCGCCAGCAGCTTGCTTTCCGGGAGGGCCAAAAACATTCAGTACTTC
>TRBJ1-2|NA|many|TRBV5-1|13
CASSSALNYGYTF
TGCGCCAGCAGCTCGGCCTTAAACTATGGCTACACCTTC
>TRBJ2-5|NA|many|TRBV29-1|13
CSVLAGNQETQYF
TGCAGCGTTCTAGCAGGGAACCAAGAGACCCAGTACTTC
>TRBJ2-7|TRBD2|few|TRBV5-5|14
CASRLGTREYEQYF
TGTGCCAGCAGACTCGGGACTAGAGAGTACGAGCAGTACTTC
>TRBJ1-5|NA|NA|TRBV20-1|11
CSATDGQPQHF
TGCAGTGCTACCGACGGTCAGCCCCAGCATTTT
>TRBJ1-5|NA|few|TRBV15|15
CATSRSLRDNQPQHF
TGTGCCACCAGCAGGAGCCTCCGGGACAATCAGCCCCAGCATTTT
>TRBJ2-1|NA|many|TRBV10-3|11
CAISENGEQFF
TGTGCCATCAGTGAGAATGGCGAGCAGTTCTTC
>TRBJ2-7|NA|many|TRBV27|11
CASSFQGGEYF
TGTGCCAGCAGTTTCCAGGGAGGCGAATACTTC
>TRBJ2-1|TRBD1|few|TRBV20-1|14
CSATQGVIYNEQFF
TGCAGTGCTACCCAGGGGGTTATCTACAATGAGCAGTTCTTC
>TRBJ2-7|TRBD1|few|TRBV27|14
CASSHRDRSYEQYF
TGTGCCAGCAGTCACCGGGACAGATCCTACGAGCAGTACTTC
>TRBJ2-7|NA|few|TRBV9|15
CASSRTENPSYEQYF
TGTGCCAGCAGCCGCACAGAGAACCCCTCCTACGAGCAGTACTTC
>TRBJ1-5|NA|few|TRBV11-2|14
CASSFWGPDQPQHF
TGTGCCAGCAGCTTCTGGGGGCCCGATCAGCCCCAGCATTTT
>TRBJ2-2|TRBD2|few|TRBV29-1|17
CSVGRRGGATNTGELFF
TGCAGCGTTGGAAGGAGGGGAGGGGCGACGAACACCGGGGAGCTGTTTTTT
>TRBJ2-7|TRBD1|few|TRBV18|15
CASSPSGQGSSEQYF
TGTGCCAGCTCACCGTCGGGACAGGGATCGTCCGAGCAGTACTTC
>TRBJ1-1|NA|few|TRBV12-3/TRBV12-4|15
CASSLFLQGGSEAFF
TGTGCCAGCAGTTTATTTTTACAGGGAGGCAGTGAAGCTTTCTTT
>TRBJ1-1|NA|many|TRBV29-1|13
CSVGGSPDTEAFF
TGCAGCGTTGGGGGTTCACCCGACACTGAAGCTTTCTTT
>TRBJ1-5|TRBD1|NA|TRBV11-2|15
CASRLRDRETQPQHF
TGTGCCAGCAGACTCCGGGACAGGGAGACTCAGCCCCAGCATTTT
>TRBJ2-1|TRBD2|many|TRBV20-1|14
CSARGLAGGYEQFF
TGCAGTGCTAGAGGACTAGCGGGAGGGTATGAGCAGTTCTTC
>TRBJ1-1|NA|NA|TRBV2|11
CASNVNTEAFF
TGTGCCAGCAACGTCAACACTGAAGCTTTCTTT
>TRBJ2-7|TRBD1|few|TRBV20-1|13
CSVQDRQSYEQYF
TGCAGTGTCCAGGACAGGCAATCCTACGAGCAGTACTTC
>TRBJ2-1|NA|few|TRBV29-1|11
CSVGEDSEQFF
TGCAGCGTTGGCGAGGATAGTGAGCAGTTCTTC
>TRBJ2-7|NA|NA|TRBV7-9|15
CASSGPGTQIYEQYF
TGTGCCAGCAGCGGGCCCGGGACCCAAATATACGAGCAGTACTTC
>TRBJ1-1|NA|few|TRBV2|13
CASSVGGRTEAFF
TGTGCCAGCAGTGTCGGGGGTCGCACTGAAGCTTTCTTT
>TRBJ2-7|TRBD2|NA|TRBV4-3|17
CASSQDSSAGGSYEQYF
TGCGCCAGCAGCCAAGATTCGTCGGCGGGGGGCTCCTACGAGCAGTACTTC
>TRBJ2-2|TRBD2|many|TRBV11-2|16
CASSSRLAGGTGELFF
TGTGCCAGCAGCTCCCGACTAGCGGGAGGAACCGGGGAGCTGTTTTTT
>TRBJ2-7|TRBD2|NA|TRBV20-1|16
CSARGLAGGPLYEQYF
TGCAGTGCTAGGGGACTAGCGGGAGGCCCTCTTTACGAGCAGTACTTC
>TRBJ2-4|NA|many|TRBV4-3|17
CASSQDSSDGRRNIQYF
TGCGCCAGCAGCCAAGATAGTTCCGACGGGAGAAGAAACATTCAGTACTTC
>TRBJ2-6|NA|many|TRBV14|14
CASSQGSGANVLTF
TGTGCCAGCAGCCAAGGTTCTGGGGCCAACGTCCTGACTTTC
>TRBJ2-5|TRBD2|NA|TRBV20-1|19
CSARDAVAGGGAWRETQYF
TGCAGTGCTAGAGATGCGGTAGCGGGAGGGGGTGCATGGAGAGAGACCCAGTACTTC
>TRBJ2-1|TRBD1|NA|TRBV29-1|14
CSVLTGPRGNEQFF
TGCAGCGTTCTGACAGGGCCAAGGGGCAATGAGCAGTTCTTC